This T cell receptor (beta chain) was sequenced for a study of radiotherapy plus CTLA-4 blockade in lung cancer. The protocol was immunoSEQ multiplex PCR, while the TCRdb copy is restricted to in-frame clones and leaves out a portion. The sample lists about 110,000 clones, more than 75% occurring once. This clone was counted ten times or more. The antigen is not known. This CDR3 has 16 residues. Germline loops: CDR1 MGHRA, CDR2 YSYEKL. Trimming at V came to 2 bases and at J to 9 bases, leaving 12 bases not matched to a gene. Study results and limitations: Radiotherapy was combined with ipilimumab, and tumor-derived TCR clones then expanded in blood.

The sequences come from peripheral blood, collected from a patient treated with radiotherapy plus ipilimumab. The source of this sequence is a human donor with non-small cell lung cancer that progressed on radiotherapy plus ipilimumab. Some clones in this sample may be carry-over from other donors' samples. This sequence joins TRBV4-1 and TRBJ1-5; 8 bases are shared with TRBD1. CDR3 bases: TGCGCCAGCAGCCAAATATCACAGGGGGTCCAGCGGCCCCAGCATTTT. It encodes CASSQISQGVQRPQHF.